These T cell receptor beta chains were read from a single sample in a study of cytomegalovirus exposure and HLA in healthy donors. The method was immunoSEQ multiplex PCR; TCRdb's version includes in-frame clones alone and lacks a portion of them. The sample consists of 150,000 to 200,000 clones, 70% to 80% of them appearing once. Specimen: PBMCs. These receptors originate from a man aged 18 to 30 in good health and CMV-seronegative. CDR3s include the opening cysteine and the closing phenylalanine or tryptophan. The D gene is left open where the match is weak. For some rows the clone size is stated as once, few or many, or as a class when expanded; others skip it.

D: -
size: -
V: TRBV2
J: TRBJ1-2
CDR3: CASSEGEANYGYTF
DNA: TGTGCCAGCAGTGAGGGGGAGGCTAACTATGGCTACACCTTC

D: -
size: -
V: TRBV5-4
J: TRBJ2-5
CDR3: CASSLAEQETQYF
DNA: TGTGCCAGCAGCTTGGCAGAACAAGAGACCCAGTACTTC

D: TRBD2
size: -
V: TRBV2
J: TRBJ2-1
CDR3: CASSDSFLTSGSRNEQFF
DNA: TGTGCCAGCAGTGATTCCTTCCTTACTAGCGGGAGTCGGAATGAGCAGTTCTTC

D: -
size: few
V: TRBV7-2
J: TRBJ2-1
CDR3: CASSSGPREQFF
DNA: TGTGCCAGCAGCTCAGGGCCCAGGGAGCAGTTCTTC

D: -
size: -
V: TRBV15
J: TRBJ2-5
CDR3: CATSTGTHQETQYF
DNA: TGTGCCACCAGCACCGGGACTCACCAAGAGACCCAGTACTTC

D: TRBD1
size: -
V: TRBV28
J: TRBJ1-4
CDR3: CAAGGPSEKLFF
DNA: TGTGCGGCAGGGGGACCTAGTGAAAAACTGTTTTTT

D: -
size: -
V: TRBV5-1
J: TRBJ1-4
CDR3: CASSLVGQGEKLFF
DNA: TGCGCCAGCAGCTTGGTGGGGCAGGGGGAAAAACTGTTTTTT

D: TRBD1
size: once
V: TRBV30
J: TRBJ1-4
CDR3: CARRDSEKLFF
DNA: TGTGCCCGCCGGGACAGTGAAAAACTGTTTTTT

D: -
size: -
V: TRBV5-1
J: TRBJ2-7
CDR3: CASSRVGYEQYF
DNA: TGCGCCAGCAGCCGGGTGGGCTACGAGCAGTACTTC

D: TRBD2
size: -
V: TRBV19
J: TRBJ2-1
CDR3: CASSPLSGRVFNEQFF
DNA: TGTGCCAGTAGTCCCCTTAGCGGGAGGGTCTTCAATGAGCAGTTCTTC

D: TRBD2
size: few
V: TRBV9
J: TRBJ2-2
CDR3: CASSTRLAGWDTGELFF
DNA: TGTGCCAGCAGCACTAGACTAGCGGGGTGGGACACCGGGGAGCTGTTTTTT

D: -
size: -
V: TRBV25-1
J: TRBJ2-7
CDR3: CASRADRPYEQYF
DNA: TGTGCCAGCAGGGCGGACAGACCCTACGAGCAGTACTTC

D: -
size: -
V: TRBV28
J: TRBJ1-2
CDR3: CASSWGGLNAYGYTF
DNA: TGTGCCAGCAGTTGGGGGGGACTAAACGCCTATGGCTACACCTTC

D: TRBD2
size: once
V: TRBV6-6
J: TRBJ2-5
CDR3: CASSYSPGLAGETQYF
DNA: TGTGCCAGCAGTTACTCGCCGGGACTAGCGGGAGAGACCCAGTACTTC

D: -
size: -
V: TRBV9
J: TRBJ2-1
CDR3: CASSLKSAPPYNEQFF
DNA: TGTGCCAGCAGCTTGAAGTCTGCGCCGCCCTACAATGAGCAGTTCTTC

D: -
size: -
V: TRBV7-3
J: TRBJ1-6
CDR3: CASSIRDISSYNSPLHF
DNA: TGTGCCAGCAGCATCCGGGACATAAGCTCCTATAATTCACCCCTCCACTTT

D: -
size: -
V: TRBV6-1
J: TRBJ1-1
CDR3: CASSAGGTEAFF
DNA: TGTGCCAGCAGTGCGGGGGGCACTGAAGCTTTCTTT

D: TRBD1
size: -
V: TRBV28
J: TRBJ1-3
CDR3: CASSLRGQTSSGNTIYF
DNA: TGTGCCAGCAGTTTAAGGGGGCAGACCAGCTCTGGAAACACCATATATTTT

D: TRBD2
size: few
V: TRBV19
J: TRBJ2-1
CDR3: CASSMVASGRSEQFF
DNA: TGTGCCAGTAGTATGGTGGCTAGCGGGAGGAGTGAGCAGTTCTTC

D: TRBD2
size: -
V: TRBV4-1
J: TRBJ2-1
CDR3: CASSPRLAAEQFF
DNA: TGCGCCAGCAGCCCCCGACTAGCAGCTGAGCAGTTCTTC

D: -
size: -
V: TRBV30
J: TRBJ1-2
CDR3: CAWSVEASPRLGYTF
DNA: TGTGCCTGGAGTGTAGAGGCCAGCCCCCGTCTAGGCTACACCTTC

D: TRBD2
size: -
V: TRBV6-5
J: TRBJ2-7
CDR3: CASSSIAGVSYEQYF
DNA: TGTGCCAGCAGTTCTATAGCGGGGGTATCCTACGAGCAGTACTTC

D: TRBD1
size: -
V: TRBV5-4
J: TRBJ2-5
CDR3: CASSFTGVETQYF
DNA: TGTGCCAGCAGCTTCACAGGGGTGGAGACCCAGTACTTC

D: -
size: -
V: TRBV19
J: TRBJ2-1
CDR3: CASSRGGNYNEQFF
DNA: TGTGCCAGTAGTAGGGGGGGCAACTACAATGAGCAGTTCTTC

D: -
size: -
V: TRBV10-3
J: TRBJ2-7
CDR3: CASGSISYEQYF
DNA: TGTGCCAGCGGAAGTATCTCCTACGAGCAGTACTTC